This T cell receptor (beta chain) was profiled in a study of blood T cell repertoires in COVID-19. Study overall: Whether acute or convalescent, the COVID-19 samples came from the United States, Italy and Spain. Nucleic acid was either cDNA or gDNA, and it came from T cells, B-cell-depleted T cells, or PBMCs.

It was during active infection that Seattle patients were enrolled and then longitudinally followed. Original processing notes: Amplified reference gene primers provided the basis for estimating nucleated cell counts. Some clones are missing from TCRdb's copy, which holds only in-frame ones; the method was immunoSEQ multiplex PCR. The V and J calls and clone size are taken from that table; D and trimming were inferred from the DNA. The profile shows about 71,000 clones, about 83% of them singletons. The sequence derives from a man younger than 40 with COVID-19, enrolled during active disease. The sample consisted of peripheral blood.

Here the CDR3 reads CAWSLSTTEAFF. For the CDR3, the DNA is TGTGCCTGGAGCCTTTCGACAACTGAAGCTTTCTTT. The chain recombines TRBV30 with TRBJ1-1; D ambiguous. Germline V gene data show CDR1 as GTSNPN and CDR2 as SVGIG (reference sequence). V was clipped by 3 bases and J by 5 bases, with 10 bases between them. The CDR3 loop spans 12 amino acids.